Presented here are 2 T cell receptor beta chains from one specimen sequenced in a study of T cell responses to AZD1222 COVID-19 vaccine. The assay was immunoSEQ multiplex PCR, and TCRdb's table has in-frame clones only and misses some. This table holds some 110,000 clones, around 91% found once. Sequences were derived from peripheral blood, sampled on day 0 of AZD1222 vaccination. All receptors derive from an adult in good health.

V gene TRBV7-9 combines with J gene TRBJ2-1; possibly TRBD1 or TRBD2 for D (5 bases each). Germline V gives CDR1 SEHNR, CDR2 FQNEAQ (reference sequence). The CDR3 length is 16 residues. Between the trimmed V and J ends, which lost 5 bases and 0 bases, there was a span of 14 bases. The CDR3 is CASSLSRGYSYNEQFF. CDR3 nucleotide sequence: TGTGCCAGCAGCCTTAGTCGGGGCTACTCCTACAATGAGCAGTTCTTC.

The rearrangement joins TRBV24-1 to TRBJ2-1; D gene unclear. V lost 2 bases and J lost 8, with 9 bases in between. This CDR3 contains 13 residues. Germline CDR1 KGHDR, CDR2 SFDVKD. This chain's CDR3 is CATSDSEAHEQFF. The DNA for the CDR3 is TGTGCCACCAGTGATTCGGAAGCCCATGAGCAGTTCTTC.